The source of this T cell receptor beta chain is a study of CD8+ T cells in alopecia areata. The sequencing template was cDNA reverse transcribed from extracted RNA. Clones were sequenced by immunoSEQ multiplex PCR, and TCRdb holds only the in-frame ones, with some missing. The table lists some 180,000 clones, 45% to 70% of them singletons. The germline gives CDR1 MNHNS, CDR2 SASEGT. The CDR3 contains 15 residues. V lost 6 bases to trimming and J lost 3 bases; unmatched junction nucleotides: 8. This clone was counted a few times. Antigen unknown. Whole-study findings and limits: Mice showed TCR sharing more clearly than patients did, possibly owing to HLA.

Source material: CD8+ T cells sorted from blood. The TCR originated in a human donor in good health. The chain joins TRBV6-1 to TRBJ1-5, with 7 bases that match TRBD1. The CDR3 is CASSVRQGTNQPQHF. DNA of the CDR3: TGTGCCAGCAGCGTACGACAGGGAACCAATCAGCCCCAGCATTTT.